This TCR beta chain was obtained from a study of T cell responses to AZD1222 COVID-19 vaccine. Overall study results and limits: Two AZD1222 doses significantly raised spike-specific TCR breadth and depth over controls. The repertoires were collected only after the peak T cell response. Only five to seven AZD1222 recipients were seropositive at baseline.

To note about this clone: Its antigen is unknown.

Unmatched junction bases numbered 7, after V lost 1 base and J lost 0 bases. This CDR3 is built from 17 residues. In germline, CDR1 is LGHNA, CDR2 YNFKEQ. Sequencing was performed with immunoSEQ multiplex PCR; in TCRdb, only in-frame clones are kept and a portion is missing. This table has some 200,000 clones, 85% to 95% appearing once. V usage is TRBV4-2 and J usage is TRBJ2-3; 7 bases agree with TRBD2. The sample in question was peripheral blood, obtained 28 days after the second AZD1222 dose. This sequence originates from an adult who received the AZD1222 COVID-19 vaccine. CDR3 sequence reads: CASSQGPGLQSTDTQYF. The CDR3, as DNA: TGTGCCAGCAGCCAAGGTCCGGGACTACAAAGCACAGATACGCAGTATTTT.